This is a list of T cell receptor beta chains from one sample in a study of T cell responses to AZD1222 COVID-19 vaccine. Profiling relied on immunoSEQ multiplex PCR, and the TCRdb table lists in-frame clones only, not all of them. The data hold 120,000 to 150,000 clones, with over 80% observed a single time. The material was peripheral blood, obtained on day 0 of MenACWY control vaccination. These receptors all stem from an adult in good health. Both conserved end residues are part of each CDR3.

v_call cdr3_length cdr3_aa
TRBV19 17 CASSMIKGGHRNTEAFF
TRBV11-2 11 CASTRGVEAFF
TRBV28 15 CASSPPGQSNQPQHF
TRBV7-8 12 CASSWDSYEQYF
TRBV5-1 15 CASSTQGISGEKLFF
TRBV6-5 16 CASSYSGGSGQETQYF
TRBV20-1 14 CSASHSMGNQPQHF
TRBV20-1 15 CSASSGGYSYNEQFF
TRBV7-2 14 CASSLEELNTEAFF
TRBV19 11 CASSTGETQYF
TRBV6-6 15 CASSLTGGQDYEQYF